The sequence of this TCR beta chain was determined in a study of T-cell reconstitution after alpha-beta-depleted transplantation in children. Unique molecular identifiers were used to barcode this TCRbeta library. TCRdb passed the PCR reads through MiXCR, listing each CDR3 protein once. The sample lists about 980,000 distinct CDR3 sequences, about 29% occurring once. Looked up from germline, CDR1 is MNHNS and CDR2 is SASEGT. This CDR3 comprises 16 residues. The junction had 6 bases not matched to a gene; V was cut back by 5 bases and J by 3 bases. This material consisted of PBMCs, mostly from graft donor cells, taken 360 days after TCRalphabeta/CD19-depleted stem cell transplant. The rearrangement joins TRBV6-1 to TRBJ1-4, with 10 bases lining up with TRBD1. The TCR originated in a boy in the first two years of life who had a stem cell transplant for SCID, so the T cells may come from the graft donor. In DNA, the CDR3 is TGTGCCAGCAGTAAGGACAGGGGGTCGTCTAATGAAAAACTGTTTTTT. It codes for CASSKDRGSSNEKLFF.